This TCR beta chain was observed in a study of regulatory T cells in long-lasting Graves disease. Construction of TCR beta libraries relied on iRepertoire HTBI primers and on Arm-PCR targeting CDR3 regions. Original processing methods: Across the samples, identification revealed just over 60 TRBV and 12 to 15 TRBJ segments. Via MiXCR, TCRdb re-called the multiplex PCR reads, giving one row per CDR3 protein. TCRdb's processing, not the authors', yielded these V and J calls. This table holds about 430,000 distinct CDR3 sequences, roughly 23% found once. Study-wide points: A greater number of public clonotypes (over 2,500) was shared by persistent patients than by new patients (approximately 1,000).

The sample's time point: persistent/refractory GD, antithyroid drugs over 5 years with positive TRAb. TCR sequences were obtained from RNA taken from PBMCs. This clonotype was counted between two and nine times. The target antigen is unknown. This sequence originates from a female donor with Graves disease. The sequenced sample was peripheral blood mononuclear cells (PBMCs), obtained when the disease was refractory, from a patient treated with antithyroid drugs.

The CDR3 nucleotides are TGTGCCAGCAGCTTAGTCTATGGGACTAGCGGAGAGGAGCAGTTCTTC. Translation: CASSLVYGTSGEEQFF. V and J are TRBV7-8 and TRBJ2-1; TRBD2 aligns across 11 bases. The ends lost 1 base at V and 10 bases at J; junction bases unmatched: 9. The CDR3 has 16 amino acids. Germline V gene sequence: CDR1 SGHVS, CDR2 FQNEAQ.